This T cell receptor beta chain stems from a study of cytomegalovirus exposure and HLA in healthy donors. A multiplex PCR was run with 60 Vbeta primers and 13 Jbeta primers. Clones were read by immunoSEQ multiplex PCR, and TCRdb kept only the in-frame ones, dropping some. This table holds about 160,000 clones, 75% to 85% found once. V shed 3 bases, J shed 13 bases, and the junction held 7 bases outside the gene matches. From germline, CDR1 is KGHSH and CDR2 LQKENI. The CDR3 contains 12 residues. Specimen: PBMCs. The source of this sequence is a human donor in good health. The chain employs TRBV18 and TRBJ2-5; 8 bases fit TRBD1. The CDR3 DNA reads as TGTGCCAGCTCACCTCCGGACAGGGCGCTGTACTTC. It codes for CASSPPDRALYF. The entire variable domain, with the rest obtained from reference TRBV18 and TRBJ2-5, is as follows: NAGVMQNPRHLVRRRGQEARLRCSPMKGHSHVYWYRQLPEEGLKFMVYLQKENIIDESGMPKERFSAEFPKEGPSILRIQQVVRGDSAAYFCASSPPDRALYFGPGTRLLVL.